This is a list of T cell receptor beta chains from one sample in a study of cytomegalovirus exposure and HLA in healthy donors. Using immunoSEQ multiplex PCR, the repertoire was profiled, and TCRdb retains in-frame clones only, with some absent. Of some 180,000 clones listed, 75% to 80% are singletons. Sequencing input: PBMCs. Every receptor here comes from a female donor in good health and CMV-seronegative. Both conserved end residues are part of each CDR3. A D gene is named only where the DNA matches it firmly. Some rows mark clone size as missing; the rest say once, few, many or name a class of expanded clone.

abundance: .
j_gene: TRBJ1-5
v_gene: TRBV18
d_gene: .
CDR3aa: CASSQTGIGQPQHF
CDR3nt: TGTGCCAGCTCACAAACAGGGATAGGTCAGCCCCAGCATTTT

abundance: .
j_gene: TRBJ2-2
v_gene: TRBV11-3
d_gene: TRBD1
CDR3aa: CASSSRDSDTGELFF
CDR3nt: TGTGCCAGCAGCTCCCGGGACAGCGACACCGGGGAGCTGTTTTTT

abundance: .
j_gene: TRBJ2-5
v_gene: TRBV6-6
d_gene: TRBD2
CDR3aa: CASSGREETQYF
CDR3nt: TGTGCCAGCAGTGGGAGGGAAGAGACCCAGTACTTC

abundance: .
j_gene: TRBJ1-1
v_gene: TRBV5-1
d_gene: .
CDR3aa: CASSAYRELNTEAFF
CDR3nt: TGCGCCAGCAGCGCATACAGGGAGTTGAACACTGAAGCTTTCTTT

abundance: .
j_gene: TRBJ2-7
v_gene: TRBV5-1
d_gene: .
CDR3aa: CASSPGDVASEQYF
CDR3nt: TGCGCCAGCAGCCCCGGGGACGTCGCTAGCGAGCAGTACTTC

abundance: once
j_gene: TRBJ2-3
v_gene: TRBV4-1
d_gene: TRBD2
CDR3aa: CASSQVRAGVGDTQYF
CDR3nt: TGCGCCAGCAGCCAAGTGAGGGCGGGAGTGGGAGATACGCAGTATTTT

abundance: .
j_gene: TRBJ2-1
v_gene: TRBV9
d_gene: TRBD2
CDR3aa: CASSGRMAGGYNEQFF
CDR3nt: TGTGCCAGCAGCGGTAGAATGGCGGGAGGGTACAATGAGCAGTTCTTC

abundance: .
j_gene: TRBJ2-5
v_gene: TRBV4-1
d_gene: .
CDR3aa: CASSSLRTEETQYF
CDR3nt: TGCGCCAGCAGCTCTCTTAGGACAGAAGAGACCCAGTACTTC

abundance: .
j_gene: TRBJ1-6
v_gene: TRBV6-4
d_gene: TRBD1
CDR3aa: CASSLTGSYNSPLHF
CDR3nt: TGTGCCAGCAGCCTGACAGGGAGCTATAATTCACCCCTCCACTTT

abundance: .
j_gene: TRBJ2-1
v_gene: TRBV4-1
d_gene: .
CDR3aa: CASSQQWADNEQFF
CDR3nt: TGCGCCAGCAGCCAACAATGGGCCGACAATGAGCAGTTCTTC

abundance: .
j_gene: TRBJ2-1
v_gene: TRBV7-9
d_gene: TRBD1
CDR3aa: CASSLGQFYNEQFF
CDR3nt: TGTGCCAGCAGCCTGGGACAGTTCTACAATGAGCAGTTCTTC

abundance: .
j_gene: TRBJ2-1
v_gene: TRBV9
d_gene: TRBD2
CDR3aa: CASSVGRASYNEQFF
CDR3nt: TGTGCCAGCAGCGTCGGGAGGGCCTCCTACAATGAGCAGTTCTTC

abundance: .
j_gene: TRBJ1-1
v_gene: TRBV30
d_gene: TRBD1
CDR3aa: CAWSARTGLGNTEAFF
CDR3nt: TGTGCCTGGAGTGCTCGGACAGGGCTTGGGAACACTGAAGCTTTCTTT

abundance: once
j_gene: TRBJ2-1
v_gene: TRBV27
d_gene: .
CDR3aa: CASSGTGTEQFF
CDR3nt: TGTGCCAGCAGTGGAACCGGGACAGAGCAGTTCTTC

abundance: .
j_gene: TRBJ2-1
v_gene: TRBV6-5
d_gene: TRBD2
CDR3aa: CASSLTSGVPHEQFF
CDR3nt: TGTGCCAGCAGTCTGACTAGCGGGGTCCCTCATGAGCAGTTCTTC

abundance: .
j_gene: TRBJ2-3
v_gene: TRBV7-9
d_gene: .
CDR3aa: CASSLVGTYTDTQYF
CDR3nt: TGTGCCAGCAGCTTAGTCGGGACTTACACAGATACGCAGTATTTT

abundance: .
j_gene: TRBJ2-5
v_gene: TRBV6-5
d_gene: TRBD1
CDR3aa: CASSYSRGLVAQYF
CDR3nt: TGTGCCAGCAGTTACAGCAGGGGGTTGGTGGCCCAGTACTTC

abundance: .
j_gene: TRBJ2-1
v_gene: TRBV27
d_gene: TRBD1
CDR3aa: CASSLSNRGVGFF
CDR3nt: TGTGCCAGCAGTTTATCGAACAGGGGGGTGGGGTTCTTC

abundance: .
j_gene: TRBJ1-5
v_gene: TRBV27
d_gene: .
CDR3aa: CASSPYRDSNQPQHF
CDR3nt: TGTGCCAGCAGTCCATACAGGGATAGCAATCAGCCCCAGCATTTT

abundance: few
j_gene: TRBJ2-3
v_gene: TRBV5-1
d_gene: TRBD1
CDR3aa: CASSLGPRTGTTDTQYF
CDR3nt: TGCGCCAGCAGCTTGGGGCCCCGGACAGGGACCACAGATACGCAGTATTTT

abundance: .
j_gene: TRBJ2-2
v_gene: TRBV7-2
d_gene: .
CDR3aa: CASSPSGGLVGELFF
CDR3nt: TGTGCCAGCAGCCCATCCGGGGGGCTGGTCGGGGAGCTGTTTTTT

abundance: once
j_gene: TRBJ1-6
v_gene: TRBV7-2
d_gene: .
CDR3aa: CASSPPGHPNSPLHF
CDR3nt: TGTGCCAGCAGTCCCCCGGGACACCCGAATTCACCCCTCCACTTT

abundance: .
j_gene: TRBJ2-7
v_gene: TRBV7-2
d_gene: TRBD2
CDR3aa: CASSFLAESYEQYF
CDR3nt: TGTGCCAGCAGCTTTCTAGCGGAGTCCTACGAGCAGTACTTC

abundance: .
j_gene: TRBJ1-4
v_gene: TRBV7-9
d_gene: TRBD1
CDR3aa: CASSLGDSQNEKLFF
CDR3nt: TGTGCCAGCAGCTTAGGGGACAGTCAAAATGAAAAACTGTTTTTT

abundance: .
j_gene: TRBJ2-1
v_gene: TRBV6-4
d_gene: .
CDR3aa: CASSAESGLSYNEQFF
CDR3nt: TGTGCCAGCAGTGCCGAGTCAGGGTTATCCTACAATGAGCAGTTCTTC

abundance: .
j_gene: TRBJ2-3
v_gene: TRBV7-6
d_gene: TRBD1
CDR3aa: CASSALPPTGKGTDTQYF
CDR3nt: TGTGCCAGCAGCGCTTTACCCCCGACAGGGAAGGGCACAGATACGCAGTATTTT

abundance: .
j_gene: TRBJ1-3
v_gene: TRBV9
d_gene: .
CDR3aa: CASNRGSGNTIYF
CDR3nt: TGTGCCAGCAACCGGGGCTCTGGAAACACCATATATTTT

abundance: .
j_gene: TRBJ1-1
v_gene: TRBV5-4
d_gene: .
CDR3aa: CASSPQQGANTEAFF
CDR3nt: TGTGCCAGCAGCCCCCAACAGGGCGCTAACACTGAAGCTTTCTTT

abundance: .
j_gene: TRBJ2-7
v_gene: TRBV5-1
d_gene: TRBD1
CDR3aa: CASSAGQGTYEQYF
CDR3nt: TGCGCCAGCAGCGCGGGACAGGGAACCTACGAGCAGTACTTC

abundance: .
j_gene: TRBJ2-7
v_gene: TRBV6-5
d_gene: .
CDR3aa: CASSYSGTIDTYEQYF
CDR3nt: TGTGCCAGCAGTTACTCGGGGACAATAGACACCTACGAGCAGTACTTC

abundance: .
j_gene: TRBJ1-2
v_gene: TRBV28
d_gene: TRBD1
CDR3aa: CASSLSGTGNGYTF
CDR3nt: TGTGCCAGCAGTTTATCCGGGACAGGGAATGGCTACACCTTC

abundance: .
j_gene: TRBJ2-7
v_gene: TRBV12-5
d_gene: .
CDR3aa: CASGLDGIGEQYF
CDR3nt: TGTGCTAGTGGTTTGGACGGGATCGGCGAGCAGTACTTC

abundance: .
j_gene: TRBJ2-1
v_gene: TRBV7-6
d_gene: TRBD1
CDR3aa: CASSLAPRQGDEQFF
CDR3nt: TGTGCCAGCAGCTTAGCACCCCGACAGGGCGATGAGCAGTTCTTC

abundance: .
j_gene: TRBJ2-7
v_gene: TRBV28
d_gene: .
CDR3aa: CASSSRRGEQYF
CDR3nt: TGTGCCAGCAGTTCCCGCCGAGGCGAGCAGTACTTC

abundance: few
j_gene: TRBJ2-3
v_gene: TRBV11-2
d_gene: TRBD2
CDR3aa: CASSSPRGGRVDTQYF
CDR3nt: TGTGCCAGCAGCTCCCCCCGGGGCGGGAGGGTAGATACGCAGTATTTT

abundance: .
j_gene: TRBJ1-3
v_gene: TRBV18
d_gene: TRBD1
CDR3aa: CASSPTGGLSSGNTIYF
CDR3nt: TGTGCCAGCTCACCTACAGGGGGCCTGAGCTCTGGAAACACCATATATTTT

abundance: few
j_gene: TRBJ2-5
v_gene: TRBV4-3
d_gene: .
CDR3aa: CASSQGVGKETQYF
CDR3nt: TGCGCCAGCAGCCAAGGCGTCGGGAAAGAGACCCAGTACTTC

abundance: .
j_gene: TRBJ2-1
v_gene: TRBV28
d_gene: TRBD2
CDR3aa: CASSGTSRNNEQFF
CDR3nt: TGTGCCAGCAGTGGGACTAGCCGAAACAATGAGCAGTTCTTC

abundance: .
j_gene: TRBJ1-4
v_gene: TRBV12-5
d_gene: .
CDR3aa: CASLNSLQNEKLFF
CDR3nt: TGTGCTAGTCTGAACAGTTTACAGAATGAAAAACTGTTTTTT

abundance: .
j_gene: TRBJ2-1
v_gene: TRBV30
d_gene: TRBD2
CDR3aa: CAWSARGGAYNEQFF
CDR3nt: TGTGCCTGGAGTGCCCGGGGGGGGGCCTACAATGAGCAGTTCTTC

abundance: .
j_gene: TRBJ2-1
v_gene: TRBV4-2
d_gene: .
CDR3aa: CASSQETGTYNEQFF
CDR3nt: TGTGCCAGCAGCCAAGAGACGGGGACCTACAATGAGCAGTTCTTC

abundance: .
j_gene: TRBJ1-1
v_gene: TRBV7-9
d_gene: TRBD1
CDR3aa: CASSPYPLGTGGTEAFF
CDR3nt: TGTGCCAGCAGCCCATACCCATTGGGGACAGGGGGTACTGAAGCTTTCTTT

abundance: few
j_gene: TRBJ2-5
v_gene: TRBV5-6
d_gene: .
CDR3aa: CASSLRRLGQETQYF
CDR3nt: TGTGCCAGCAGCTTGCGTAGACTAGGCCAAGAGACCCAGTACTTC